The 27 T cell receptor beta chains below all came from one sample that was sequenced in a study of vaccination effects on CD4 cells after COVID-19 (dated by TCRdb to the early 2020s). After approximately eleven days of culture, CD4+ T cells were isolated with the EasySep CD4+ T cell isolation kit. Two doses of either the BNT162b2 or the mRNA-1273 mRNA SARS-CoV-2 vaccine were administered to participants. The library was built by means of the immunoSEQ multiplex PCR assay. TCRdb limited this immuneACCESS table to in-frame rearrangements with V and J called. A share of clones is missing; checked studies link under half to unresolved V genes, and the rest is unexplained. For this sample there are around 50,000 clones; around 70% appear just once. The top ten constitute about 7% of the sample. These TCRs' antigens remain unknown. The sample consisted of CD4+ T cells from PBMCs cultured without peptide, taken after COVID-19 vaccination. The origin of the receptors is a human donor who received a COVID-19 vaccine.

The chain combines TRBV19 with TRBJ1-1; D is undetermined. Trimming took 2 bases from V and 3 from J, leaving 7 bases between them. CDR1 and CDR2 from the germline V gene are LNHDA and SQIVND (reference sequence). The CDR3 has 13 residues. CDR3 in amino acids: CASSISRDTEAFF. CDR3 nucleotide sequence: TGTGCCAGTAGTATAAGTAGGGACACTGAAGCTTTCTTT.

The CDR3 region has the DNA TGTGCCAGCAGCTTAGCGAAACGAGGGGACAGGGCCCCCTATGGCTACACCTTC. The encoded protein is CASSLAKRGDRAPYGYTF. The V call is TRBV7-9, the J call TRBJ1-2; 9 bases are shared with TRBD1. The V gene end was trimmed by 0 bases and the J gene end by 4 bases; junction bases not matched to a gene: 12. The germline V gene has CDR1 SEHNR and CDR2 FQNEAQ (reference sequence). The CDR3 is 18 amino acids.

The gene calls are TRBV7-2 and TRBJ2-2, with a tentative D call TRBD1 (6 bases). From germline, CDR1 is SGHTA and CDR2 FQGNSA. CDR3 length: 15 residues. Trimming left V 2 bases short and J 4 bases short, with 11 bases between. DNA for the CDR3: TGTGCCAGCAGCTTAACCCAGGGGTCCACCGGGGAGCTGTTTTTT. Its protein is CASSLTQGSTGELFF. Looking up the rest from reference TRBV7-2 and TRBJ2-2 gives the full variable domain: GAGVSQSPSNKVTEKGKDVELRCDPISGHTALYWYRQSLGQGLEFLIYFQGNSAPDKSGLPSDRFSAERTGGSVSTLTIQRTQQEDSAVYLCASSLTQGSTGELFFGEGSRLTVL.

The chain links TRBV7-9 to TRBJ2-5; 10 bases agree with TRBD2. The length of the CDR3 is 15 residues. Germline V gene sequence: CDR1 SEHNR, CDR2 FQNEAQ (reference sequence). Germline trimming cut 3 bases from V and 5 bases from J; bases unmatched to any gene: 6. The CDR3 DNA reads TGTGCCAGCAGCTTCCCAGCGGGGGGGCAGGAGACCCAGTACTTC. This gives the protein CASSFPAGGQETQYF.

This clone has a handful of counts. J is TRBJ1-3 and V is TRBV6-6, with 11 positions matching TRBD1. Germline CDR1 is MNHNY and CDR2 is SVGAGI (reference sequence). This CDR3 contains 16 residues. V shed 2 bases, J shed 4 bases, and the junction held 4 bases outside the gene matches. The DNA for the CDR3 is TGTGCCAGCAGTTACGGACAGGGGGCGTGGGGAAACACCATATATTTT. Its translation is CASSYGQGAWGNTIYF.

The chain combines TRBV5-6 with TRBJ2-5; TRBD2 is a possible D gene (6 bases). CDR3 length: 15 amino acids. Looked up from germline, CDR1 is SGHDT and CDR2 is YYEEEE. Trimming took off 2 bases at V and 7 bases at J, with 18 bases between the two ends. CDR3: CASSFAGTVSGTQYF. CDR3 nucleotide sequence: TGTGCCAGCAGCTTCGCAGGGACTGTTTCGGGGACCCAGTACTTC. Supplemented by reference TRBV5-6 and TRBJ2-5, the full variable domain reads DAGVTQSPTHLIKTRGQQVTLRCSPKSGHDTVSWYQQALGQGPQFIFQYYEEEERQRGNFPDRFSGHQFPNYSSELNVNALLLGDSALYLCASSFAGTVSGTQYFGPGTRLLVL.

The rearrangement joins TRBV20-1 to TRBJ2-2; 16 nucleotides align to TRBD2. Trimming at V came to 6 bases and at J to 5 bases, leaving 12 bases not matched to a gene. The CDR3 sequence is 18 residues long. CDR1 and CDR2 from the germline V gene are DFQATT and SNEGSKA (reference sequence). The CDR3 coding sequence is TGCAGTGCCAGTTCGGGACTAGCGGGGGGGCCAGGTACCGGGGAGCTGTTTTTT. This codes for CSASSGLAGGPGTGELFF.

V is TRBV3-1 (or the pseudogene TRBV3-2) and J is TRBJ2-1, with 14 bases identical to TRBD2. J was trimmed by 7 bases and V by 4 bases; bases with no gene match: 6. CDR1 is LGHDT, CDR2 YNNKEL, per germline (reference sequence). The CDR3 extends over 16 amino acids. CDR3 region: CASSPTGTSGRNEQFF. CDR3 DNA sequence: TGTGCCAGCAGCCCGACCGGGACTAGCGGGAGAAATGAGCAGTTCTTC.

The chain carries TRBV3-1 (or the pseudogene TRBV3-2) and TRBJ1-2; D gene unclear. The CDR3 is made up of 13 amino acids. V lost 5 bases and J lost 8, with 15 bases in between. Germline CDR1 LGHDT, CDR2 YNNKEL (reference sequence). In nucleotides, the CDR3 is TGTGCCAGCAGCTTCTCTCCGCTGCGGGGCTACACCTTC. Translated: CASSFSPLRGYTF.

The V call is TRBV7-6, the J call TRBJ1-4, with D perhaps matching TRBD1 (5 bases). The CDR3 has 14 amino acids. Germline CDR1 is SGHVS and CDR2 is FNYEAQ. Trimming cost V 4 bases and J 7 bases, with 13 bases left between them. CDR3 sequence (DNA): TGTGCCAGCAGCTCTTACTCAGACAGTGAAAAACTGTTTTTT. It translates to CASSSYSDSEKLFF.

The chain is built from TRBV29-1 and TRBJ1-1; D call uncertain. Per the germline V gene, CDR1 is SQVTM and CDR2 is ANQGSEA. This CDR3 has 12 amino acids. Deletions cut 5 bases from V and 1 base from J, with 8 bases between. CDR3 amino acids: CSVKLRNTEAFF. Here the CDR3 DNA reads TGCAGCGTTAAGTTGAGGAACACTGAAGCTTTCTTT.

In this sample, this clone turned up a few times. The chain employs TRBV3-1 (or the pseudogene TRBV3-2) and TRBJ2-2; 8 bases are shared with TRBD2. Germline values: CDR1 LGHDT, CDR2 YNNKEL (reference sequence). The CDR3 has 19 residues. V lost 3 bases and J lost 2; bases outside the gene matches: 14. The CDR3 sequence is CASSHQGRFAGGNTGELFF. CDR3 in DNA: TGTGCCAGCAGCCACCAGGGTCGCTTCGCGGGAGGAAACACCGGGGAGCTGTTTTTT.

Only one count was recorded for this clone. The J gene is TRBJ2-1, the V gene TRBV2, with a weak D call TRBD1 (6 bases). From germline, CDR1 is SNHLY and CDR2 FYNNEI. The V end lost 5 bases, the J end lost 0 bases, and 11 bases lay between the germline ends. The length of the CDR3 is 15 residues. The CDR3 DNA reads TGTGCCAGCAGTATTGACAGGCCCTCCTACAATGAGCAGTTCTTC. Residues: CASSIDRPSYNEQFF.

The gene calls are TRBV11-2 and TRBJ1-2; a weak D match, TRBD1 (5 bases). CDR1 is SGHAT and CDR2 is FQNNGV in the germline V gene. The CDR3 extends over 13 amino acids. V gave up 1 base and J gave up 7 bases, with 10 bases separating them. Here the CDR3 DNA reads TGTGCCAGCAGCTTAGTAGGGGATTCTGGCTACACCTTC. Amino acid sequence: CASSLVGDSGYTF.

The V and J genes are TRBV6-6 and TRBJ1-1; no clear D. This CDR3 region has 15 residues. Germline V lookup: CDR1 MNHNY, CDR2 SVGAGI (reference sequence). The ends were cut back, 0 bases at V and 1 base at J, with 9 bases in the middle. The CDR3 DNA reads TGTGCCAGCAGTTACTCGAGCCCGGCGAACACTGAAGCTTTCTTT. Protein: CASSYSSPANTEAFF.

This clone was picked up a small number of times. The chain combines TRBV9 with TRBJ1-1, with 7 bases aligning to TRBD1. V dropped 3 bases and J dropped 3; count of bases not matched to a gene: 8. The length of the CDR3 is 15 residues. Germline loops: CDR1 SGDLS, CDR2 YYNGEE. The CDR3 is CASSGIGTEHTEAFF. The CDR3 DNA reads TGTGCCAGCAGCGGCATCGGGACAGAACACACTGAAGCTTTCTTT. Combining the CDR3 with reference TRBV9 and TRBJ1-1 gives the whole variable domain DSGVTQTPKHLITATGQRVTLRCSPRSGDLSVYWYQQSLDQGLQFLIQYYNGEERAKGNILERFSAQQFPDLHSELNLSSLELGDSALYFCASSGIGTEHTEAFFGQGTRLTVV.

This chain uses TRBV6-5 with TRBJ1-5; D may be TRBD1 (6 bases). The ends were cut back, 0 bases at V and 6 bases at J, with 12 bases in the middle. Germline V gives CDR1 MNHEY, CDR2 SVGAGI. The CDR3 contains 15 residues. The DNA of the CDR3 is TGTGCCAGCAGTTACTCAGGCCAGGGGACTCAGCCCCAGCATTTT. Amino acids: CASSYSGQGTQPQHF.

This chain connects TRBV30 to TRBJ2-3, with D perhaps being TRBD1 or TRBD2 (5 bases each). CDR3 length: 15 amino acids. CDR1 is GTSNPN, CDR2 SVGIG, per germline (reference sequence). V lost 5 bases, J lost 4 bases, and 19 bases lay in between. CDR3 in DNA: TGTGCCTGGGGAACCGGGACGGCTTACGCAGATACGCAGTATTTT. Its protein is CAWGTGTAYADTQYF.

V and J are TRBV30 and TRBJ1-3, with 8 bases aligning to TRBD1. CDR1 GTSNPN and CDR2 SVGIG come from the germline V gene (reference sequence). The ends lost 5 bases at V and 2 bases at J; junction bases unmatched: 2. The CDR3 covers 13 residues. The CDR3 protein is CAWQGAPGNTIYF. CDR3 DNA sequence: TGTGCCTGGCAGGGGGCCCCTGGAAACACCATATATTTT.

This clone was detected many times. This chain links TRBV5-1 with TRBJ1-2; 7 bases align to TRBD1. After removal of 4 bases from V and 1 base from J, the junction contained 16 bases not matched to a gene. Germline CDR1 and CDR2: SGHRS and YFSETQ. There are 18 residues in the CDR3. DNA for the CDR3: TGCGCCAGCAGCGAACCCGGGACAGCCGTCCGAAGTAACTATGGCTACACCTTC. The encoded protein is CASSEPGTAVRSNYGYTF.

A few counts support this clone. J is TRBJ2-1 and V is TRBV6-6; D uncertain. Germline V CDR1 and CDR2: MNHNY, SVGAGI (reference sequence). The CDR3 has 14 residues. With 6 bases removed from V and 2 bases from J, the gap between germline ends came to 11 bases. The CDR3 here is CASSPPVAYNEQFF. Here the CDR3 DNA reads TGTGCCAGCAGCCCTCCGGTGGCCTACAATGAGCAGTTCTTC.

Written as DNA, the CDR3 is TGTGCCAGCAGCCCCCTTAAAAACCCTAACAATGAGCAGTTCTTC. Protein product: CASSPLKNPNNEQFF. This rearrangement joins TRBV7-8 to TRBJ2-1; D remains ambiguous. V gave up 5 bases and J gave up 5 bases, with 16 bases separating them. CDR3 length: 15 amino acids. Germline values: CDR1 SGHVS, CDR2 FQNEAQ.

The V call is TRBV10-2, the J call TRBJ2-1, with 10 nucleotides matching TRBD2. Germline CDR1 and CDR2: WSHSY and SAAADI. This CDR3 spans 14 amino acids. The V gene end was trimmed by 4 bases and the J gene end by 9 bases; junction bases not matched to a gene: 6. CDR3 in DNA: TGCGCCAGCAGTGCTCTAGCGGGAGAGGGTGAGCAGTTCTTC. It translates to CASSALAGEGEQFF.

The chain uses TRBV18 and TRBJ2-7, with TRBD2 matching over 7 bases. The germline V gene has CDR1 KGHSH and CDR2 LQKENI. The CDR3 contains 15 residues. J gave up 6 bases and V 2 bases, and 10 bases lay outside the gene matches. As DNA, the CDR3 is TGTGCCAGCTCACCAACAAGCGGGGAGAAACGCGAGCAGTACTTC. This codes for CASSPTSGEKREQYF.

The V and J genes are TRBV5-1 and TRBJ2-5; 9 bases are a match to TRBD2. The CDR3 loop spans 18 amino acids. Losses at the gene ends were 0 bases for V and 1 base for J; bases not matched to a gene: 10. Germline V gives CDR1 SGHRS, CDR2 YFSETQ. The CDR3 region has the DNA TGCGCCAGCAGCTTGGGAGCGGGGGGCGCAACACTCCAAGAGACCCAGTACTTC. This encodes CASSLGAGGATLQETQYF. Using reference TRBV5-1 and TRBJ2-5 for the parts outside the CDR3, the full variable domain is KAGVTQTPRYLIKTRGQQVTLSCSPISGHRSVSWYQQTPGQGLQFLFEYFSETQRNKGNFPGRFSGRQFSNSRSEMNVSTLELGDSALYLCASSLGAGGATLQETQYFGPGTRLLVL.

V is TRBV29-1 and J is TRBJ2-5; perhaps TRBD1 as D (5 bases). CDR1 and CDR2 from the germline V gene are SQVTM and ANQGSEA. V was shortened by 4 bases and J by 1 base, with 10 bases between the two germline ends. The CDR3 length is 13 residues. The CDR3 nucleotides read TGCAGCGTTGGGGCAGGGCCCCAAGAGACCCAGTACTTC. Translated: CSVGAGPQETQYF.

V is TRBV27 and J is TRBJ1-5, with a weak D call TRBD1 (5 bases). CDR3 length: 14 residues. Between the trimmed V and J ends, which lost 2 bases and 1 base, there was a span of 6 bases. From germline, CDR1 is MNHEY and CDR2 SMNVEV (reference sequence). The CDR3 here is CASSLRQSNQPQHF. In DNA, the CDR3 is TGTGCCAGCAGTTTAAGACAGAGCAATCAGCCCCAGCATTTT.